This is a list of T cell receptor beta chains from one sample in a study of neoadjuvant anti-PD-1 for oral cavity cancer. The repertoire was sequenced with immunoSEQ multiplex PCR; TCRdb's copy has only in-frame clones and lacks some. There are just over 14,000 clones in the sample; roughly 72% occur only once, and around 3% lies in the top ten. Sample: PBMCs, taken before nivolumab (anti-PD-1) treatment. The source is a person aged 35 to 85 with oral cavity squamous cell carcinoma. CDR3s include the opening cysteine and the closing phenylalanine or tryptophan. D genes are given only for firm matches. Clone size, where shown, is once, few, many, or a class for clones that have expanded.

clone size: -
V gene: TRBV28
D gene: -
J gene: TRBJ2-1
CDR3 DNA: TGTGCCAGCAGTTTTTGGCAGGGCTACAATGAGCAGTTCTTC
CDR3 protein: CASSFWQGYNEQFF

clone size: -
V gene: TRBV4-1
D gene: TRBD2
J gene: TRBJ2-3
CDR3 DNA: TGCGCCAGCAGCCAAGAAGGCGGGAGGGCCGGGGATACGCAGTATTTT
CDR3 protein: CASSQEGGRAGDTQYF

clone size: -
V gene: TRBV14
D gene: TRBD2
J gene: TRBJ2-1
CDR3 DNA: TGTGCCAGCAGCCAAGATTGGCGGGGGGGCTACAATGAGCAGTTCTTC
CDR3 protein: CASSQDWRGGYNEQFF

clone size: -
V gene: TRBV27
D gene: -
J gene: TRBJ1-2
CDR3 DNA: TGTGCCAGCAGTTCGTACACCGGGAGAGGGGGTTGGGGCTACACCTTC
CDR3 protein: CASSSYTGRGGWGYTF

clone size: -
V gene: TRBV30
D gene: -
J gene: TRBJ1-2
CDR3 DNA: TGTGCCTCGGAGGGGGGCAGACCTAACTATGGCTACACCTTC
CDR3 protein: CASEGGRPNYGYTF

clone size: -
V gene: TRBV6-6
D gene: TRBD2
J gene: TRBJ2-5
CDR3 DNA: TGTGCCAGCAGGCGATCTAGCGGGCGCGGGGAAGAGACCCAGTACTTC
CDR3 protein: CASRRSSGRGEETQYF

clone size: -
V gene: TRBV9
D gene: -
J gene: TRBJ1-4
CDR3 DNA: TGTGCCAGCAGCCCCCGTGGGGCCACTAATGAAAAACTGTTTTTT
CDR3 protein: CASSPRGATNEKLFF

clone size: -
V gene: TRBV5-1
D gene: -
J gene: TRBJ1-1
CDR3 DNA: TGCGCCAGCAGCTCCCGTCGGGGGGTGGTGAACACTGAAGCTTTCTTT
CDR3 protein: CASSSRRGVVNTEAFF

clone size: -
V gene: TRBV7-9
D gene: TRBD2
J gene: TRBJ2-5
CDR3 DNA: TGTGCCAGCAGCCTACTCTGGGCTAGCGGTGGAGAGACCCAGTACTTC
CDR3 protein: CASSLLWASGGETQYF

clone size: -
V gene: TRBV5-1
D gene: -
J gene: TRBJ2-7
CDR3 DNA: TGCGCCAGCAGCTTGGCTGGAGGCAACGAGCAGTACTTC
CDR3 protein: CASSLAGGNEQYF

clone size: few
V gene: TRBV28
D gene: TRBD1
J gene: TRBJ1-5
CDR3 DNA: TGTGCCAGTACCGGGACAGATAGCAATCAGCCCCAGCATTTT
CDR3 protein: CASTGTDSNQPQHF